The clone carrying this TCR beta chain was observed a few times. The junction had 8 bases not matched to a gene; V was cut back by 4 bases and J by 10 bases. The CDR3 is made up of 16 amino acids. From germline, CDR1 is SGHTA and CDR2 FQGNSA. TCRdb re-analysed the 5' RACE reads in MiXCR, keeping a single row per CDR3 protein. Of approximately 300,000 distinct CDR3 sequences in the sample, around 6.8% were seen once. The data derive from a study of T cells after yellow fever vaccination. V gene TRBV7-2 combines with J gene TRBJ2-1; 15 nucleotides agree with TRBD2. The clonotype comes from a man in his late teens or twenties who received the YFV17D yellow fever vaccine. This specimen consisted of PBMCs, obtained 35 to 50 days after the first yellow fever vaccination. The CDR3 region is CASSSAYGLAGGEQFF. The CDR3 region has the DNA TGTGCCAGCAGCTCCGCCTATGGACTAGCGGGGGGGGAGCAGTTCTTC. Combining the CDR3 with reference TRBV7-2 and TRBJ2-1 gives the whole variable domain GAGVSQSPSNKVTEKGKDVELRCDPISGHTALYWYRQSLGQGLEFLIYFQGNSAPDKSGLPSDRFSAERTGGSVSTLTIQRTQQEDSAVYLCASSSAYGLAGGEQFFGPGTRLTVL.